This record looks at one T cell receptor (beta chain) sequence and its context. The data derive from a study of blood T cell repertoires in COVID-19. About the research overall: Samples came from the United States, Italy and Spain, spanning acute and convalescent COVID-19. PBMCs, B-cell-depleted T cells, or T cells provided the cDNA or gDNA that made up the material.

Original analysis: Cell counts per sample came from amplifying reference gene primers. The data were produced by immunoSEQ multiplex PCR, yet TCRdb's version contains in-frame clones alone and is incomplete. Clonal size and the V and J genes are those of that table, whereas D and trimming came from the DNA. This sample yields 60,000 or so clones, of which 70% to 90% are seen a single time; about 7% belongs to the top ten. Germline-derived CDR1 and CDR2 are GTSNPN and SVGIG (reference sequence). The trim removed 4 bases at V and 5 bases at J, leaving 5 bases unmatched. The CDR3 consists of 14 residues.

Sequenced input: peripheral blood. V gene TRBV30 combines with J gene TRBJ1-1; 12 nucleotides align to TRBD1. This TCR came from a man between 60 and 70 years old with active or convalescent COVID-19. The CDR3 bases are TGTGCCTGGAATAGGGACAGGGGGCGGACTGAAGCTTTCTTT. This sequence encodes CAWNRDRGRTEAFF.